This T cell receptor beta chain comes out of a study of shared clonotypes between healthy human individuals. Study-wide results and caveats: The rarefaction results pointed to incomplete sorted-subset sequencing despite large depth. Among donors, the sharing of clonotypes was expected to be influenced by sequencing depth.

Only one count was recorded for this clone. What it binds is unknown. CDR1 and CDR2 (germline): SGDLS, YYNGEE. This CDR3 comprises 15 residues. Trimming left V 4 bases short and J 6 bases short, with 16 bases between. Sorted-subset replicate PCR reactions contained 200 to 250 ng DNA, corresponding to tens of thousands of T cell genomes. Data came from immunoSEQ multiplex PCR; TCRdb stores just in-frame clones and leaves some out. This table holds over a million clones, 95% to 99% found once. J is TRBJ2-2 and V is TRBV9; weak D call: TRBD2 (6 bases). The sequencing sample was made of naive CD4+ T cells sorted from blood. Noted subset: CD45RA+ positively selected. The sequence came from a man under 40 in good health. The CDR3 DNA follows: TGTGCCAGCAGCATCAGCGGGTTGGGGCCCGGGGAGCTGTTTTTT. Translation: CASSISGLGPGELFF.